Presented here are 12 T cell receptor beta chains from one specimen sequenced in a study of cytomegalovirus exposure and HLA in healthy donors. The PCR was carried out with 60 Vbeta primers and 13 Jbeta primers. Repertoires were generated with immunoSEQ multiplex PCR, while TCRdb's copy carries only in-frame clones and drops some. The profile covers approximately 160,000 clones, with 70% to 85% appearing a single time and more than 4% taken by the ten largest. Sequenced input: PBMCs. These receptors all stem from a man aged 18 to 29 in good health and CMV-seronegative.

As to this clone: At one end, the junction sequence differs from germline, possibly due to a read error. In DNA, the CDR3 is TGTGCCAGCAGCTACTCAGGCGGGGTGCAGTACTTC. Translation: CASSYSGGVQYF. V usage is TRBV6-6 and J usage is TRBJ2-7, with a tentative D call TRBD2 (6 bases). The CDR3 consists of 12 residues. Germline V lookup: CDR1 MNHNY, CDR2 SVGAGI (reference sequence).

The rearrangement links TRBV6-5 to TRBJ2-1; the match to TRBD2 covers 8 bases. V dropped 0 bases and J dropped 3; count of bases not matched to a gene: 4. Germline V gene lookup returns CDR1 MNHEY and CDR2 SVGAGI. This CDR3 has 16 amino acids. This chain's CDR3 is CASSYSPGTSYNEQFF. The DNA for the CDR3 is TGTGCCAGCAGTTACTCCCCCGGGACTAGCTACAATGAGCAGTTCTTC.

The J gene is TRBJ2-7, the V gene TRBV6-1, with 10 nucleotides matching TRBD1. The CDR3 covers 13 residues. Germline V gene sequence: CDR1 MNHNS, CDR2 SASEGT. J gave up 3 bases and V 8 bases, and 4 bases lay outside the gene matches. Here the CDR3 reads CASHDRGLYEQYF. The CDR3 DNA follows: TGTGCCAGCCACGACAGGGGGCTCTACGAGCAGTACTTC.

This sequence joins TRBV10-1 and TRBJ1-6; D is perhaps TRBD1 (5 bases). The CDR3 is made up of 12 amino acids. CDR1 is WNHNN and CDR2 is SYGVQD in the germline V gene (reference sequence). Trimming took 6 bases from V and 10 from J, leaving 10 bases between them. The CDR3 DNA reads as TGCGCCAGCAGGACAGTAGAGTCACCCCTCCACTTT. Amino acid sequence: CASRTVESPLHF.

For the CDR3, the DNA is TGCGCCAGCAGCTTGGGGGGACTAGCAGGCCTCTACTTC. It translates to CASSLGGLAGLYF. V and J are TRBV5-1 and TRBJ2-5; TRBD2 aligns across 9 bases. Germline loops: CDR1 SGHRS, CDR2 YFSETQ. The CDR3 runs 13 residues. With V trimmed by 0 bases and J by 14 bases, 8 bases remained unmatched.

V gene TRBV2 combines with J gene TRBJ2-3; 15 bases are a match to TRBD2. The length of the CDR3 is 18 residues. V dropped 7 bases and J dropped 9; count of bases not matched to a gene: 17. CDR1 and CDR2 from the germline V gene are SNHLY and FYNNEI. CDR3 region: CASTDPTGLAGGPETQYF. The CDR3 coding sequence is TGTGCCAGCACCGACCCCACTGGACTAGCGGGGGGGCCGGAAACGCAGTATTTT.

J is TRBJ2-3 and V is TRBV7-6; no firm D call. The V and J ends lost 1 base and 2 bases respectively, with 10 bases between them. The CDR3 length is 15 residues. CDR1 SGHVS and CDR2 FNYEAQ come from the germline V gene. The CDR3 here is CASSLVQDFTDTQYF. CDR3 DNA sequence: TGTGCCAGCAGCTTAGTCCAGGATTTCACAGATACGCAGTATTTT.

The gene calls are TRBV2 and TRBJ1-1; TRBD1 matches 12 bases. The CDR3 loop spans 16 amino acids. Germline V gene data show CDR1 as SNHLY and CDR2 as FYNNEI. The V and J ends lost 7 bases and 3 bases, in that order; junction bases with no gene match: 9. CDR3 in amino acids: CASNKGQGAYDTEAFF. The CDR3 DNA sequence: TGTGCCAGCAACAAGGGACAGGGGGCGTATGACACTGAAGCTTTCTTT.

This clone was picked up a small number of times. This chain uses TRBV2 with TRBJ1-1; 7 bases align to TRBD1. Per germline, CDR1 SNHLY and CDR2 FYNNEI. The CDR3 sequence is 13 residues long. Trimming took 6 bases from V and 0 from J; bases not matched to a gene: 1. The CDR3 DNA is TGTGCCAGCAGGGGACAGCTGAACACTGAAGCTTTCTTT. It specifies CASRGQLNTEAFF.

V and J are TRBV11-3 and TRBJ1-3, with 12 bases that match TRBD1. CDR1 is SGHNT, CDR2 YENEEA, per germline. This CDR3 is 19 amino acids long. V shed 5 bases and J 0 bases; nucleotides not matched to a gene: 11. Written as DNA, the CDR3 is TGTGCCAGCAGCCCCCGGGACAGGGGGCTCCTCTTCTCTGGAAACACCATATATTTT. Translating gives CASSPRDRGLLFSGNTIYF.

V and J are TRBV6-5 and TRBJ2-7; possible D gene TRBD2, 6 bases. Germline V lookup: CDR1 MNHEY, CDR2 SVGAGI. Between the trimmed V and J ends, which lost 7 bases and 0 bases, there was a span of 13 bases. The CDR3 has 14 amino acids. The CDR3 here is CASNRDSDSYEQYF. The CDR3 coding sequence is TGTGCCAGCAATCGGGACTCCGACTCCTACGAGCAGTACTTC.

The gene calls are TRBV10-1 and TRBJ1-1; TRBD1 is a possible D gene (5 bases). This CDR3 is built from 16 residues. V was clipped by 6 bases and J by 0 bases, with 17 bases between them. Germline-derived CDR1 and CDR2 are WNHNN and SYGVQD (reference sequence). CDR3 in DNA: TGCGCCAGCAGCCAAGCGGGACGTTTGATGAACACTGAAGCTTTCTTT. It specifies CASSQAGRLMNTEAFF.